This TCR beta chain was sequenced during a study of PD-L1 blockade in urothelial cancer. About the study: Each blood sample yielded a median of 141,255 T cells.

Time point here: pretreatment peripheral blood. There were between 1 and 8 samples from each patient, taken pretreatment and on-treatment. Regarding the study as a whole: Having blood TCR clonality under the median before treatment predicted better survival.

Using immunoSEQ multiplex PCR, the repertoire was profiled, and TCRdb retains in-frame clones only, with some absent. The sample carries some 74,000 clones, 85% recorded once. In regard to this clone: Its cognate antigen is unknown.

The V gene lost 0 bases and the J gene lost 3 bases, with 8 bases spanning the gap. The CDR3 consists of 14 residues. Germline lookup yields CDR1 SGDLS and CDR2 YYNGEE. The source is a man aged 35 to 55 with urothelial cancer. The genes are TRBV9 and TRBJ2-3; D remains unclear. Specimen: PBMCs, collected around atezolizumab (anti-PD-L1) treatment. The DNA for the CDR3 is TGTGCCAGCAGCGTAGCTACGCTTACAGATACGCAGTATTTT. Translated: CASSVATLTDTQYF.